Each of the 4 T cell receptor beta chains below was sequenced from the same sample in a study of T-cell reconstitution after alpha-beta-depleted transplantation in children. Construction of the TCRbeta library involved unique molecular identifiers. Each CDR3 protein gets one entry after TCRdb re-called the PCR reads with MiXCR. The sample holds fewer than 250,000 distinct CDR3 sequences, more than 15% seen once. Sample: PBMCs, mostly from graft donor cells, taken 360 days after TCRalphabeta/CD19-depleted stem cell transplant. These receptors were collected from a male patient between 2 and 15 years old who had a stem cell transplant for acute lymphoblastic leukemia, so the T cells may come from the graft donor.

This clonotype turned up a few times. The chain couples TRBV20-1 to TRBJ1-2; D is unresolved. The CDR3 is 13 amino acids. Looked up from germline, CDR1 is DFQATT and CDR2 is SNEGSKA (reference sequence). V was pared by 7 bases and J by 10 bases, with 22 bases between. The CDR3 spells CSGRPKATRNYTF. The CDR3, as DNA: TGCAGTGGTAGGCCGAAGGCCACCAGGAACTACACCTTC.

This clonotype was seen a few times. The V and J genes are TRBV5-5 and TRBJ2-1; D is uncertain. There are 17 residues in the CDR3. Germline lookup yields CDR1 SGHKS and CDR2 YYEKEE (reference sequence). The V and J ends lost 2 bases and 3 bases respectively, with 18 bases between them. The CDR3 sequence: CASSFRLRLDVYNEQFF. The CDR3 DNA sequence: TGTGCCAGCAGCTTTCGTCTGCGGCTAGACGTCTACAATGAGCAGTTCTTC.

This clonotype was seen only a few times. This chain links TRBV6-1 with TRBJ2-2; 8 bases agree with TRBD2. This CDR3 comprises 18 residues. V dropped 5 bases and J dropped 1; count of bases not matched to a gene: 12. Germline lookup yields CDR1 MNHNS and CDR2 SASEGT. This CDR3 reads CASSPVGAGALNTGELFF. DNA for the CDR3: TGTGCCAGCAGTCCCGTAGGAGCGGGAGCCTTGAACACCGGGGAGCTGTTTTTT.

The chain joins TRBV3-1 to TRBJ2-1; the match to TRBD2 covers 9 bases. V lost 4 bases and J lost 8; bases outside the gene matches: 9. The CDR3 extends over 15 amino acids. Germline values: CDR1 LGHDT, CDR2 YNNKEL (reference sequence). Here the CDR3 DNA reads TGTGCCAGCAGCCGACGCGGGGGGGCCATGTATGAGCAGTTCTTC. This sequence encodes CASSRRGGAMYEQFF.